This note documents a single TCR beta chain sequence. The target of this receptor is not known. No much larger clone exists at a distance of one base, and base qualities are not known. Taken from the germline V gene (reference sequence), the CDR1 and CDR2 loops are LNHDA and SQIVND. Inclusive of the bounding cysteine and phenylalanine, the CDR3 is 12 residues long. The read is trimmed to its CDR3 DNA, 36 bases read in frame from base 1. V lost 5 bases and J lost 8 bases; the stretch between them is 12 bases long. Interpreted using the paper, the time point label stands for: about 28 days (+/-7) after the second vaccine dose. Because spike-specific TCR depth and breadth did not differ between the two schedules, AZD1222 recipients who got a second dose at roughly 4 weeks were pooled with those who got a second dose at roughly 12 weeks. Vaccinee samples came from UK trials COV001 and COV002, including a single-blind randomized controlled phase 2/3 trial of AZD1222 (ChAdOx1 nCoV-19) in healthy adults. For TCRbeta chain sequencing, PBMC samples from trial participants were taken at day 0 and at day 28 after the second dose.

The CDR3 regions of human TCRbeta chains were subjected to immunosequencing. The authors' pipeline ran thus. Repertoire TCRs were checked for matches against a reference library of SARS-CoV-2-specific TCRs that had been generated using the MIRA antigen-specificity platform. Breadth was defined as the fraction of unique TCRs that were SARS-CoV-2-associated, and depth was defined as the fraction of total T cells that were SARS-CoV-2-associated. Using the MIRA data, each spike-specific TCR was mapped to the spike region that the TCR reacts to and placed in a CD4 or CD8 class. Log10-transformed breadth and depth values were compared by one-way ANOVA with Sidak's multiple comparisons tests. TCRdb carries this immuneACCESS record with in-frame sequences only. Its versions omit some clonotypes, under half of them owing to an unresolved V gene in the studies checked, with the rest unexplained. That table furnishes V, J and clone size, whereas the DNA furnished D and trimming. The sample profile shows fewer than 150,000 clones; roughly nine tenths of them were found once. Less than 9.5% of the sample rests with the top ten.

The sample comes from a study of T cell responses to AZD1222 COVID-19 vaccine listed by TCRdb under 2021. Background on the whole study: A total of 230 or so trial participants underwent TCR sequencing, of whom some 210 received two doses of AZD1222 and roughly 25 received two doses of the MenACWY control vaccine. Enrollment into the trials was organized by age into subgroups of 18-55, 56-69 and 70-plus years, and those subgroups contained about 160, 30 and 59 TCR-sequenced participants, respectively.

Overall study results and their limits: Only five to seven AZD1222 recipients were SARS-CoV-2 seropositive at baseline, limiting conclusions about previously exposed vaccinees. The vaccine-associated CD4 TCRs covered the entire spike protein, and the dominant responses fell in regions 160-218 and 743-854. In the small 56-69-year group, the increase in depth fell short of significance, most likely because of low power. Participants were mostly white British, with more females than males. The authors suggested clonal diversity may have been underestimated. Nearly half of unique spike-specific TCRs reportedly recognized epitopes outside regions mutated in the B.1.351 and B.1.1.7 variants. After two AZD1222 doses, both the breadth and the depth of spike-specific TCRs were significantly higher than at day 0 and than in MenACWY recipients. Because no day 14 peak-response samples were available, the repertoires could be characterized only after the peak T cell response.

Sequenced material: peripheral blood, taken 28 days after the second AZD1222 dose. The chain employs TRBV19 and TRBJ1-2; a confident D gene designation cannot be given. The sequence was obtained from an adult who received the AZD1222 COVID-19 vaccine. The CDR3 reads CASSHGVEGYTF. The sequenced DNA is TGTGCCAGTAGTCATGGGGTTGAGGGCTACACCTTC.